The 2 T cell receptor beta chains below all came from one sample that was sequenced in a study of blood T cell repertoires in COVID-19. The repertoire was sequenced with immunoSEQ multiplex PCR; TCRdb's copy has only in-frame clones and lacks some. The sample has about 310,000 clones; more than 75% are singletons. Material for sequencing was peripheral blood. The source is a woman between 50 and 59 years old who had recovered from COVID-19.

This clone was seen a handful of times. The CDR3 DNA is TGTGCCACCCGAGGCGCTGTCTCCTATAATTCACCCCTCCACTTT. Translated, it gives CATRGAVSYNSPLHF. The rearrangement uses TRBV19 and TRBJ1-6; D remains unclear. Trimming cost V 10 bases and J 0 bases, with 13 bases left between them. The germline gives CDR1 LNHDA, CDR2 SQIVND (reference sequence). This CDR3 comprises 15 residues.

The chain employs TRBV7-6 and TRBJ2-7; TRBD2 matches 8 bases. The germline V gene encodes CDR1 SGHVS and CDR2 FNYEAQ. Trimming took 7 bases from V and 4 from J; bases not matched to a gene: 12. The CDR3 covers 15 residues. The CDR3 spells CASTGSAGLGYEQYF. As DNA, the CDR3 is TGTGCCAGCACCGGGTCGGCGGGACTAGGGTACGAGCAGTACTTC. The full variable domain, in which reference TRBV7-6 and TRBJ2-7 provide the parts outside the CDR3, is GAGVSQSPRYKVTKRGQDVALRCDPISGHVSLYWYRQALGQGPEFLTYFNYEAQQDKSGLPNDRFSAERPEGSISTLTIQRTEQRDSAMYRCASTGSAGLGYEQYFGPGTRLTVT.